One TCR beta chain is described in this entry. There are 14 residues in the CDR3. V was trimmed by 3 bases and J by 2 bases, leaving 10 bases between them. CDR1 is KGHSH and CDR2 is LQKENI in the germline V gene. This sample was taken from a study of T cell responses to AZD1222 COVID-19 vaccine. Profiled with immunoSEQ multiplex PCR; TCRdb holds only in-frame clones, not every one. Of approximately 170,000 clones in the sample, 88% are singletons; the top ten hold 9.5% to 13%. This material consisted of peripheral blood, taken 28 days after the second AZD1222 dose. The chain joins TRBV18 to TRBJ1-1; D unclear. This TCR was sampled from an adult who received the AZD1222 COVID-19 vaccine. CDR3 residues: CASSPPQANTEAFF. CDR3 bases: TGTGCCAGCTCACCGCCCCAGGCCAACACTGAAGCTTTCTTT. The full variable domain, its missing parts supplied by reference TRBV18 and TRBJ1-1, is NAGVMQNPRHLVRRRGQEARLRCSPMKGHSHVYWYRQLPEEGLKFMVYLQKENIIDESGMPKERFSAEFPKEGPSILRIQQVVRGDSAAYFCASSPPQANTEAFFGQGTRLTVV.